Following are 31 T cell receptor beta chains from one sample sequenced in a study of T cell responses to AZD1222 COVID-19 vaccine. Data came from immunoSEQ multiplex PCR; TCRdb stores just in-frame clones and leaves some out. Among some 130,000 clones, approximately 91% were seen once, and the ten largest hold more than 1%. Material: peripheral blood, obtained 28 days after the second AZD1222 dose. Receptors originate from an adult who received the AZD1222 COVID-19 vaccine.

CDR3 amino acids: CATRRGSSTDTQYF. The CDR3 DNA sequence: TGTGCCACCAGGCGGGGGTCGAGCACAGATACGCAGTATTTT. V and J are TRBV6-5 and TRBJ2-3; the match to TRBD2 covers 7 bases. Trimming cost V 10 bases and J 0 bases; bases outside gene matches: 7. The germline CDR1 and CDR2 sequences are MNHEY and SVGAGI. The CDR3 is made up of 14 amino acids.

This rearrangement joins TRBV9 to TRBJ2-2, with a tentative D call TRBD1 (5 bases). Germline loops: CDR1 SGDLS, CDR2 YYNGEE. V lost 0 bases and J lost 4, with 10 bases in between. The CDR3 spans 15 residues. The CDR3 loop is CASSVAGWVTGELFF. CDR3 nucleotide sequence: TGTGCCAGCAGCGTAGCAGGGTGGGTCACCGGGGAGCTGTTTTTT.

V is TRBV2 and J is TRBJ1-2; D ambiguous. CDR1 and CDR2 (germline): SNHLY, FYNNEI. The V gene lost 7 bases and the J gene lost 1 base, with 7 bases spanning the gap. The CDR3 extends over 12 amino acids. The CDR3 nucleotides are TGTGCCAGCACACAGATTAACTATGGCTACACCTTC. It is translated as CASTQINYGYTF.

The V and J genes are TRBV18 and TRBJ1-4; 7 bases are shared with TRBD1. V lost 1 base and J lost 5; bases outside the gene matches: 4. The CDR3 length is 15 residues. Germline values: CDR1 KGHSH, CDR2 LQKENI. The CDR3 region is CASSPQGASNEKLFF. In DNA form, the CDR3 reads TGTGCCAGCTCACCACAGGGGGCGAGCAATGAAAAACTGTTTTTT.

V is TRBV29-1 and J is TRBJ1-1; a weak D match, TRBD1 (5 bases). The CDR3 has 13 amino acids. From germline, CDR1 is SQVTM and CDR2 ANQGSEA. V was trimmed by 5 bases and J by 0 bases, leaving 10 bases between them. The CDR3: CSVPGPVNTEAFF. CDR3 sequence (DNA): TGCAGCGTTCCGGGACCGGTGAACACTGAAGCTTTCTTT. The whole variable domain, filled in from reference TRBV29-1 and TRBJ1-1, reads SAVISQKPSRDICQRGTSLTIQCQVDSQVTMMFWYRQQPGQSLTLIATANQGSEATYESGFVIDKFPISRPNLTFSTLTVSNMSPEDSSIYLCSVPGPVNTEAFFGQGTRLTVV.

This clone was seen a few times. The rearrangement joins TRBV12-5 to TRBJ2-1; 8 nucleotides line up with TRBD1. CDR3 length equals 13 residues. Trimming at V came to 2 bases and at J to 9 bases, leaving 3 bases not matched to a gene. Germline lookup yields CDR1 LGHNT and CDR2 FRNRAP. As DNA, the CDR3 is TGTGCTAGTGGTTTGACAGGGGGAGGTGAGCAGTTCTTC. Amino acid sequence: CASGLTGGGEQFF.

Only a few counts were recorded for this clone. The chain employs TRBV7-8 and TRBJ1-5, with D unclear. V lost 1 base to trimming and J lost 4 bases, with 11 bases between them. CDR1 SGHVS and CDR2 FQNEAQ come from the germline V gene. This CDR3 has 15 residues. CDR3 DNA sequence: TGTGCCAGCAGCTTAGGGGAGTTTTTAAATCAGCCCCAGCATTTT. This encodes CASSLGEFLNQPQHF. Full variable domain (remainder filled in from reference TRBV7-8 and TRBJ1-5): GAGVSQSPRYKVAKRGQDVALRCDPISGHVSLFWYQQALGQGPEFLTYFQNEAQLDKSGLPSDRFFAERPEGSVSTLKIQRTQQEDSAVYLCASSLGEFLNQPQHFGDGTRLSIL.

The V gene is TRBV4-2, the J gene TRBJ1-5; D gene ambiguous. Germline CDR1 reads LGHNA; CDR2 reads YNFKEQ. CDR3 length: 12 residues. Trimming shortened V by 3 bases and J by 4 bases, and 4 bases separated the two germline ends. The chain's CDR3 is CASSQDNQPQHF. CDR3 in DNA: TGTGCCAGCAGCCAGGATAATCAGCCCCAGCATTTT.

The J gene is TRBJ2-3, the V gene TRBV19; 7 bases map to TRBD2. This CDR3 is 16 amino acids long. Germline trimming cut 6 bases from V and 5 bases from J; bases unmatched to any gene: 14. CDR1 and CDR2 from the germline V gene are LNHDA and SQIVND (reference sequence). The CDR3 region is CASSRLSGIAIDTQYF. The CDR3 DNA sequence: TGTGCCAGTAGCCGTCTAAGCGGGATAGCAATAGATACGCAGTATTTT.

Turning to this clone: Sequence at one end of the junction differs from germline and may be a read error. The chain joins TRBV5-1 to TRBJ1-2; no reliable D call. CDR3 length: 13 amino acids. The V gene's germline CDR1 is SGHRS and CDR2 YFSETQ. CDR3 sequence: CASTYGSTAPTDF. The DNA for the CDR3 is TGCGCCAGCACTTACGGTTCTACCGCCCCAACGGACTTC.

V usage is TRBV7-9 and J usage is TRBJ1-2; 9 bases fit TRBD1. Germline trimming cut 3 bases from V and 10 bases from J; bases unmatched to any gene: 3. Germline CDR1 SEHNR, CDR2 FQNEAQ (reference sequence). The CDR3 runs to 12 residues. For the CDR3, the DNA is TGTGCCAGCAGCTTGGGGACAGGGCCCTACACCTTC. Its protein product is CASSLGTGPYTF.

The chain employs TRBV6-1 and TRBJ2-2, with D possibly TRBD2 on 6 matching bases. In germline, CDR1 is MNHNS, CDR2 SASEGT. V was shortened by 3 bases and J by 2 bases, with 7 bases between the two germline ends. CDR3 length: 14 amino acids. The CDR3 region has the DNA TGTGCCAGCAGTGAGGGACTCAACACCGGGGAGCTGTTTTTT. Translating gives CASSEGLNTGELFF.

This chain joins TRBV9 and TRBJ2-2; tentatively, D is TRBD1 (5 bases). CDR1 and CDR2 from the germline V gene are SGDLS and YYNGEE. V shed 3 bases and J shed 7 bases, with 16 bases lying between them. CDR3 size: 15 residues. CDR3 in amino acids: CASSAGRWGIGELFF. The CDR3 bases are TGTGCCAGCAGCGCCGGCAGGTGGGGCATCGGGGAGCTGTTTTTT.

This clone was detected once. The V and J genes are TRBV9 and TRBJ1-4; the D is unclear. Germline-derived CDR1 and CDR2 are SGDLS and YYNGEE. This CDR3 has 13 amino acids. The V and J ends lost 0 bases and 7 bases respectively, with 7 bases between them. The CDR3 DNA is TGTGCCAGCAGCGTAGGGAACGGTGAAAAACTGTTTTTT. It translates to CASSVGNGEKLFF. Full variable domain (outside the CDR3, taken from reference TRBV9 and TRBJ1-4): DSGVTQTPKHLITATGQRVTLRCSPRSGDLSVYWYQQSLDQGLQFLIQYYNGEERAKGNILERFSAQQFPDLHSELNLSSLELGDSALYFCASSVGNGEKLFFGSGTQLSVL.

This clone showed up just once. At the DNA level, this CDR3 is encoded by other sequences in the same sample as well. The rearrangement links TRBV3-1 (or the pseudogene TRBV3-2) to TRBJ1-1; a weak D match, TRBD1 (5 bases). The CDR3 has 13 residues. V lost 5 bases, J lost 1 base, and 8 bases lay in between. Germline CDR1 LGHDT, CDR2 YNNKEL (reference sequence). The CDR3 DNA sequence: TGTGCCAGCAGCTTAACAGGGAACACTGAAGCTTTCTTT. It specifies CASSLTGNTEAFF.

CDR3 loop: CASHGYSGTHNEQFF. The CDR3 DNA sequence: TGCGCCAGCCATGGGTATAGCGGGACCCACAATGAGCAGTTCTTC. V is TRBV5-1 and J is TRBJ2-1, with 8 bases aligning to TRBD2. Germline CDR1 and CDR2: SGHRS and YFSETQ. This CDR3 is built from 15 residues. V lost 7 bases, J lost 5 bases, and 11 bases stayed unmatched.

V gene TRBV7-8 combines with J gene TRBJ1-1; the D gene is possibly TRBD1 (5 bases). This CDR3 is 17 amino acids long. CDR1 and CDR2 from the germline V gene are SGHVS and FQNEAQ. Trimming took 1 base from V and 1 from J, leaving 16 bases between them. The CDR3 here is CASSLVASGGANTEAFF. The CDR3 DNA is TGTGCCAGCAGCTTAGTCGCGTCGGGTGGGGCGAACACTGAAGCTTTCTTT.

The gene calls are TRBV4-2 and TRBJ1-2, with D unresolved. Germline V gene lookup returns CDR1 LGHNA and CDR2 YNFKEQ. The CDR3 has 14 residues. V lost 1 base and J lost 8, with 14 bases in between. CDR3 DNA: TGTGCCAGCAGCCAAGGATACGAGCTGGGGGGCTACACCTTC. Its protein is CASSQGYELGGYTF.

This chain joins TRBV7-8 and TRBJ2-7; the D gene is possibly TRBD2 (5 bases). Trimming shortened V by 5 bases and J by 13 bases, and 15 bases separated the two germline ends. The CDR3 sequence is 11 residues long. From germline, CDR1 is SGHVS and CDR2 FQNEAQ. The CDR3 DNA is TGTGCCAGCAGCCTTGCGGAGGCCATCTACTTC. Residues: CASSLAEAIYF. The full variable domain, in which reference TRBV7-8 and TRBJ2-7 provide the parts outside the CDR3, is GAGVSQSPRYKVAKRGQDVALRCDPISGHVSLFWYQQALGQGPEFLTYFQNEAQLDKSGLPSDRFFAERPEGSVSTLKIQRTQQEDSAVYLCASSLAEAIYFGPGTRLTVT.

The gene calls are TRBV7-8 and TRBJ1-5, with a tentative D call TRBD1 (5 bases). Germline loops: CDR1 SGHVS, CDR2 FQNEAQ. There are 14 residues in the CDR3. The V and J ends lost 5 bases and 10 bases respectively, with 18 bases between them. CDR3 loop: CASSRGAGIHPQHF. CDR3 bases: TGTGCCAGCAGCCGTGGGGCAGGCATACATCCCCAGCATTTT.

The chain links TRBV15 to TRBJ2-5; 9 bases align to TRBD2. V lost 5 bases to trimming and J lost 4 bases; unmatched junction nucleotides: 11. Germline V CDR1 and CDR2: LNHNV, YYDKDF (reference sequence). CDR3 size: 16 residues. This CDR3 reads CATSDAGTSFSETQYF. CDR3 bases: TGTGCCACCAGCGACGCCGGGACTAGCTTCTCAGAGACCCAGTACTTC.

The gene calls are TRBV30 and TRBJ1-1; tentatively, D is TRBD1 (6 bases). The V gene's germline CDR1 is GTSNPN and CDR2 SVGIG (reference sequence). The V gene lost 3 bases and the J gene lost 8 bases, with 16 bases spanning the gap. There are 13 residues in the CDR3. In DNA form, the CDR3 reads TGTGCCTGGAGGAGGACAGTAAGATGGGAAGCTTTCTTT. It specifies CAWRRTVRWEAFF.

V and J are TRBV3-1 (or the pseudogene TRBV3-2) and TRBJ1-2, with D unresolved. V lost 1 base and J lost 4, with 10 bases in between. Per the germline V gene, CDR1 is LGHDT and CDR2 is YNNKEL (reference sequence). CDR3 size: 14 residues. The CDR3 nucleotides read TGTGCCAGCAGCCAAGGAGCAGGACGCTATGGCTACACCTTC. It specifies CASSQGAGRYGYTF.

The chain combines TRBV5-1 with TRBJ1-2; 8 nucleotides match TRBD1. Germline V lookup: CDR1 SGHRS, CDR2 YFSETQ. This CDR3 is built from 13 residues. The J segment lost 6 bases and the V segment lost 4 bases, leaving 5 bases of the junction unmatched. For the CDR3, the DNA is TGCGCCAGCAGCCCTGGACAGGGAGATGGCTACACCTTC. It encodes CASSPGQGDGYTF.

The V gene is TRBV5-1, the J gene TRBJ2-5; D is ambiguous. CDR1 and CDR2 (germline): SGHRS, YFSETQ. This CDR3 has 13 residues. Trimming removed 0 bases from V and 2 bases from J, with 5 bases in between. The CDR3 region has the DNA TGCGCCAGCAGCTTGGCGGTTCAAGAGACCCAGTACTTC. As protein: CASSLAVQETQYF.

Here the CDR3 DNA reads TGTGCCAGTTCTCCTGAGGGGTGGCGGTCTAGTCAGCCCCAGCATTTT. It codes for CASSPEGWRSSQPQHF. The chain uses TRBV19 and TRBJ1-5, with a tentative D call TRBD1 (5 bases). From germline, CDR1 is LNHDA and CDR2 SQIVND (reference sequence). This CDR3 comprises 16 residues. Trimming took 8 bases from V and 6 from J, leaving 23 bases between them.

The chain combines TRBV28 with TRBJ2-7; D call uncertain. Germline CDR1 is MDHEN and CDR2 is SYDVKM. Trimming took off 3 bases at V and 4 bases at J, with 10 bases between the two ends. The CDR3 runs 13 residues. This chain's CDR3 is CASSLGSEYEQYF. The CDR3 DNA is TGTGCCAGCAGTTTGGGGTCGGAGTACGAGCAGTACTTC.

This chain joins TRBV27 and TRBJ1-1, with TRBD1 matching over 7 bases. Germline assignment: CDR1 MNHEY and CDR2 SMNVEV (reference sequence). This CDR3 comprises 14 residues. V shed 8 bases and J 1 base; nucleotides not matched to a gene: 7. This CDR3 reads CASQDRAKNTEAFF. The CDR3 bases are TGTGCCAGCCAAGACAGGGCAAAGAACACTGAAGCTTTCTTT.

V gene TRBV21-1 combines with J gene TRBJ2-7; TRBD1 is the table's D call and was not checked against the DNA. TRBV21-1 constitutes a pseudogene. The CDR3 runs to 20 residues. The chain's CDR3 is CASSNGSQGDTGLVFYEQYF. The DNA for the CDR3 is TGTGCCAGCAGCAATGGTAGTCAGGGGGATACGGGTCTTGTTTTTTACGAGCAGTACTTC.

The chain carries TRBV28 and TRBJ2-7, with 9 bases aligning to TRBD2. The germline gives CDR1 MDHEN, CDR2 SYDVKM. CDR3 length: 16 amino acids. V shed 6 bases and J 1 base; nucleotides not matched to a gene: 10. The CDR3 nucleotides are TGTGCCAGCAGCCTTAGCGGGAGAACTAGGTCCTACGAGCAGTACTTC. Its protein is CASSLSGRTRSYEQYF.

This chain uses TRBV9 with TRBJ2-5; D possibly uses TRBD1 or TRBD2 (5 bases each). The V end lost 0 bases, the J end lost 4 bases, and 13 bases lay between the germline ends. The CDR3 runs 15 residues. Germline V gene sequence: CDR1 SGDLS, CDR2 YYNGEE. The DNA for the CDR3 is TGTGCCAGCAGCGTAGGGGACCCAATTTCAGAGACCCAGTACTTC. Its translation is CASSVGDPISETQYF.